This TCR beta chain was documented in a study of CD8 T cells in ankylosing spondylitis. This clonotype was picked up a small number of times. The CDR3 length is 15 residues. V gave up 7 bases and J gave up 4 bases, with 17 bases separating them. TCRdb called the 5' RACE reads again in MiXCR, with one record for every CDR3 protein. The table shows 250,000 to 300,000 distinct CDR3 sequences, with about 20% occurring only once. V usage is TRBV12-3 or TRBV12-4 and J usage is TRBJ2-1, with D possibly matching TRBD1 (6 bases). Sequenced sample: blood, either unsorted or a sorted T cell fraction (not recorded which). The sequence came from a male donor with ankylosing spondylitis or in good health (not recorded which). The CDR3 here is CASTWGTGQYNEQFF. CDR3 DNA sequence: TGTGCCAGCACATGGGGGACGGGACAATACAATGAGCAGTTCTTC.